The 8 T cell receptor beta chains below come from one sample, sequenced in a study of T-cell memory formation after mild COVID-19. Via MiXCR, TCRdb re-called the 5' RACE reads, giving one row per CDR3 protein. This sample has around 310,000 distinct CDR3 sequences, with 20% to 25% found just once. The specimen was PBMCs or a T cell subset sorted from them (not recorded which). These receptors came from a man aged 18-30 years who had mild COVID-19 (a few samples of this study predate the infection). Cell type and time point are not known.

The chain carries TRBV12-3 or TRBV12-4 and TRBJ1-5; 9 nucleotides agree with TRBD1. Unmatched junction bases numbered 11, after V lost 7 bases and J lost 4 bases. CDR3 length: 16 residues. CDR3 sequence reads: CASTATGGGFNQPQHF. The CDR3 nucleotides are TGTGCCAGCACCGCGACAGGGGGGGGTTTTAATCAGCCCCAGCATTTT.

This clonotype was detected a few times. V is TRBV18 and J is TRBJ1-2, with a possible D match to TRBD1 (6 bases). Germline loops: CDR1 KGHSH, CDR2 LQKENI. This CDR3 region has 15 residues. With 0 bases removed from V and 3 bases from J, the gap between germline ends came to 11 bases. The CDR3 DNA is TGTGCCAGCTCACCACCGGGGAGACAGGACTATGGCTACACCTTC. Translation: CASSPPGRQDYGYTF.

The CDR3 sequence is CASSLTFAAGETQYF. For the CDR3, the DNA is TGCGCCAGCAGCTTAACATTCGCCGCAGGAGAGACCCAGTACTTC. The chain couples TRBV5-1 to TRBJ2-5; D unresolved. V lost 2 bases to trimming and J lost 4 bases, with 15 bases between them. This CDR3 comprises 15 residues. Germline V gene lookup returns CDR1 SGHRS and CDR2 YFSETQ.

The J gene is TRBJ1-3, the V gene TRBV7-9, with D uncertain. The ends were cut back, 5 bases at V and 4 bases at J, with 9 bases in the middle. CDR3 length: 13 residues. Germline V gene lookup returns CDR1 SEHNR and CDR2 FQNEAQ (reference sequence). CDR3 in DNA: TGTGCCAGCAGCCCTAGACTCGGAAACACCATATATTTT. It specifies CASSPRLGNTIYF.

The CDR3 protein is CASSIEGGGGETQYF. The CDR3 bases are TGTGCCAGCAGTATTGAAGGAGGAGGGGGGGAGACCCAGTACTTC. The J gene is TRBJ2-5, the V gene TRBV6-6, with D possibly called TRBD1 or TRBD2 (6 bases each). The CDR3 spans 15 residues. Per germline, CDR1 MNHNY and CDR2 SVGAGI (reference sequence). Between the trimmed V and J ends, which lost 5 bases and 5 bases, there was a span of 18 bases.

This clonotype occurred a few times. The chain couples TRBV7-3 to TRBJ2-2; D remains unclear. From germline, CDR1 is SGHTA and CDR2 FQGTGA. V was cut by 5 bases and J by 2 bases, with 12 bases left in between. The CDR3 length is 15 residues. For the CDR3, the DNA is TGTGCCAGCAGCCGGCTTAGAAATAACACCGGGGAGCTGTTTTTT. Protein sequence: CASSRLRNNTGELFF.

V usage is TRBV11-2 and J usage is TRBJ2-1; D is undetermined. The V gene lost 0 bases and the J gene lost 0 bases, with 12 bases spanning the gap. This CDR3 is 17 amino acids long. CDR1 and CDR2 (germline): SGHAT, FQNNGV. CDR3 sequence: CASSLERHSSSYNEQFF. The CDR3 DNA sequence: TGTGCCAGCAGCTTAGAGAGGCATTCGAGCTCCTACAATGAGCAGTTCTTC.

This clonotype has a handful of counts. CDR3 sequence (DNA): TGCAGCGTCCACGGGCTTCAAGAGACCCAGTACTTC. Amino acid sequence: CSVHGLQETQYF. The rearrangement joins TRBV29-1 to TRBJ2-5, with D hard to call. Germline loops: CDR1 SQVTM, CDR2 ANQGSEA. CDR3 length: 12 amino acids. The ends were cut back, 6 bases at V and 2 bases at J, with 10 bases in the middle.